The source of this T cell receptor beta chain is a study of cytomegalovirus exposure and HLA in healthy donors. Study at large: Early released data had 80 million or so unique TCRs, all coming from HLA-typed donors. Overall study results and limits: One variant, a missense change in DCLRE1C, was linked in a later analysis to TCR beta V- and J-gene trimming. The majority of CMV-associated TCR beta chains were reported as apparently HLA-restricted in a later analysis.

Per germline, CDR1 LGHNA and CDR2 YNFKEQ. The CDR3 is 17 residues long. V lost 1 base and J lost 0, with 10 bases in between. A note on this clone: Its antigen is unidentified.

With 60 Vbeta and 13 Jbeta primers, the PCR was carried out. Original processing notes: Later, tens of millions of unique TCR beta chains were counted in an analysis, and about 10 million of them were shared. TCRdb's table, derived via immunoSEQ multiplex PCR, lists solely in-frame clones and lacks some. V, J and clone size derive from that table, while D and trimming were established from the DNA sequence. Here the sample spans 100,000 to 150,000 clones, 70% to 85% being singletons. V gene TRBV4-2 combines with J gene TRBJ2-6; D is unclear. Sequencing was carried out using PBMCs. The clonotype originates from a man between 18 and 35 years old in good health and CMV-seronegative. The CDR3 DNA is TGTGCCAGCAGCCAAGGGCAGGAAAACTCTGGGGCCAACGTCCTGACTTTC. It translates to CASSQGQENSGANVLTF.